Detailed here is one T cell receptor beta chain. In the study's own analysis: Reference gene primer amplification gave nucleated cell count estimates. Measured with immunoSEQ multiplex PCR; TCRdb has only the in-frame clones, and not every one. Clonal size and the V and J genes are those of that table, whereas D and trimming came from the DNA. Among 55,000 to 80,000 clones listed, approximately 90% were seen once. The data are from a study of blood T cell repertoires in COVID-19. Overall study context: Material from acute and convalescent COVID-19 was sourced from the United States, Italy and Spain. In each case, the material was cDNA or gDNA derived from T cells, B-cell-depleted T cells, or PBMCs.

CDR1 SEHNR and CDR2 FQNEAQ come from the germline V gene (reference sequence). V was trimmed by 4 bases and J by 7 bases, leaving 22 bases between them. The length of the CDR3 is 16 residues. This sequence joins TRBV7-9 and TRBJ1-2; maybe TRBD1 (6 bases). The sample consisted of peripheral blood. The receptor's source is an older woman with acute or convalescent COVID-19. The CDR3 region is CASSSISQGRLGGYTF. The CDR3 region has the DNA TGTGCCAGCAGCTCCATTTCACAGGGTCGACTTGGTGGCTACACCTTC.